The entry below describes one T cell receptor (beta chain). Its target is not known. The data originate from a study of shared clonotypes between healthy human individuals. The CDR3 length is 16 residues. V lost 2 bases, J lost 2 bases, and 15 bases lay in between. Germline V gives CDR1 SGHRS, CDR2 YFSETQ. An even split of each subset's genomic DNA across several immunoSEQ plates was performed. Only in-frame clones appear in the TCRdb table, and some are missing; sequencing was by immunoSEQ multiplex PCR. The sample holds 300,000 to 350,000 clones, about 70% seen once. CD4+ cells yielded CD45RA+ naive and CD45RA-negative memory subsets. Overall study results and limits: With a few donors compared, around 4.7% of naive CD4 clonotypes were shared. Even with large depth, rarefaction showed that sorted-subset sequencing was incomplete.

This sequence was found in a man aged 25-45 years in good health. Sequenced: memory CD4+ T cells sorted from blood. The subset here: CD45RA-negative fraction. The chain recombines TRBV5-1 with TRBJ2-3, with a tentative D call TRBD2 (6 bases). The CDR3 sequence: CASSLGGDFFTDTQYF. CDR3 in DNA: TGCGCCAGCAGCTTAGGTGGGGACTTCTTCACAGATACGCAGTATTTT.